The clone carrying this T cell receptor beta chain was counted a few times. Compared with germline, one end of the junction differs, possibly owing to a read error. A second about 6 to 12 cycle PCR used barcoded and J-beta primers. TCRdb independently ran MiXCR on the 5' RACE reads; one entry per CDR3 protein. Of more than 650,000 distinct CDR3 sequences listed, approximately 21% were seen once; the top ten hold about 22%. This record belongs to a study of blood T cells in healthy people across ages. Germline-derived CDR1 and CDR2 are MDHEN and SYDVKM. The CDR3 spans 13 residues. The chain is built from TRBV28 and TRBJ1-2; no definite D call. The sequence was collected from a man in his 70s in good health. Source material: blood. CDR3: CACSFGRNYGYTF. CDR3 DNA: TGTGCCTGCAGTTTTGGGCGGAACTATGGCTACACCTTC.